The 10 T cell receptor beta chains below were found in one sample sequenced in a study of blood T cell repertoires in COVID-19. Only in-frame clones appear in the TCRdb table, and some are missing; sequencing was by immunoSEQ multiplex PCR. The repertoire holds about 200,000 clones, with around 85% as singletons. Sequencing input: peripheral blood. The receptor set was obtained from a woman aged 70-85 years with COVID-19, enrolled during active disease.

The chain carries TRBV15 and TRBJ1-3, with TRBD1 matching over 7 bases. The germline V gene encodes CDR1 LNHNV and CDR2 YYDKDF (reference sequence). This CDR3 is 16 amino acids long. V was clipped by 1 base and J by 4 bases; unmatched bases: 7. The CDR3 loop is CATSRGGTVSGNTIYF. DNA for the CDR3: TGTGCCACCAGCAGAGGCGGGACAGTGTCAGGAAACACCATATATTTT. The entire variable domain, with the rest obtained from reference TRBV15 and TRBJ1-3, is as follows: DAMVIQNPRYQVTQFGKPVTLSCSQTLNHNVMYWYQQKSSQAPKLLFHYYDKDFNNEADTPDNFQSRRPNTSFCFLDIRSPGLGDTAMYLCATSRGGTVSGNTIYFGEGSWLTVV.

About this clone: Just one base apart from a much larger clone, this may be a read error. The chain couples TRBV11-3 to TRBJ1-2, with a possible D match to TRBD1 (6 bases). This CDR3 contains 13 residues. V was clipped by 5 bases and J by 2 bases, with 9 bases between them. In germline, CDR1 is SGHNT, CDR2 YENEEA. The CDR3 is CASSPTGNYGYTF. The CDR3 DNA sequence: TGTGCCAGCAGCCCCACAGGGAACTATGGCTACACCTTC.

The CDR3 spells CASSSEGATNEKLFF. The CDR3 nucleotides are TGCGCCAGCAGCTCCGAGGGGGCAACTAATGAAAAACTGTTTTTT. This chain joins TRBV4-3 and TRBJ1-4, with a possible D match to TRBD1 (6 bases). V was clipped by 5 bases and J by 0 bases, with 10 bases between them. This CDR3 has 15 residues. Germline CDR1 and CDR2: LGHNA and YSLEER.

This chain uses TRBV9 with TRBJ2-5; D unresolved. In germline, CDR1 is SGDLS, CDR2 YYNGEE. The CDR3 spans 15 residues. V was clipped by 4 bases and J by 1 base, with 14 bases between them. CDR3 DNA: TGTGCCAGCAGCCTAGGTGACACCTTCCAAGAGACCCAGTACTTC. Protein sequence: CASSLGDTFQETQYF.

This rearrangement joins TRBV7-9 to TRBJ1-2; 7 positions agree with TRBD1. CDR1 and CDR2 (germline): SEHNR, FQNEAQ (reference sequence). The J segment lost 0 bases and the V segment lost 5 bases, leaving 15 bases of the junction unmatched. This CDR3 comprises 18 residues. DNA for the CDR3: TGTGCCAGCAGCGCTAAGGATAAGGGGGCAAAGACTAACTATGGCTACACCTTC. Protein sequence: CASSAKDKGAKTNYGYTF.

V is TRBV5-1 and J is TRBJ2-7; 7 nucleotides match TRBD1. CDR1 and CDR2 (germline): SGHRS, YFSETQ. V shed 1 base, J shed 5 bases, and the junction held 9 bases outside the gene matches. The CDR3 runs 15 residues. CDR3 DNA sequence: TGCGCCAGCAGCTTGTCCGGGACAGCTGTTCACGAGCAGTACTTC. This encodes CASSLSGTAVHEQYF.

The rearrangement uses TRBV7-2 and TRBJ2-1; 12 bases align to TRBD2. This CDR3 comprises 16 residues. From germline, CDR1 is SGHTA and CDR2 FQGNSA. The V and J ends lost 7 bases and 6 bases, in that order; junction bases with no gene match: 10. The CDR3 DNA sequence: TGTGCCAGCAAACAACTAGCGGGGGGATGGAGCAATGAGCAGTTCTTC. As protein: CASKQLAGGWSNEQFF.

This chain joins TRBV11-2 and TRBJ2-7, with D possibly being TRBD1 (6 bases). The germline V and J ends were trimmed by 6 bases and 6 bases, with 21 bases remaining between them. The CDR3 runs 15 residues. Germline lookup yields CDR1 SGHAT and CDR2 FQNNGV. CDR3 region: CASRLTQGFQGEQYF. CDR3 bases: TGTGCCAGCAGGCTTACACAGGGCTTCCAAGGCGAGCAGTACTTC.

The genes are TRBV30 and TRBJ1-5, with D maybe TRBD1 (5 bases). Germline V gene lookup returns CDR1 GTSNPN and CDR2 SVGIG (reference sequence). The V and J ends lost 1 base and 1 base respectively, with 14 bases between them. The CDR3 sequence is 16 residues long. CDR3 in DNA: TGTGCCTGGAGTGCGGGGGGAAAGCTGAGCAATCAGCCCCAGCATTTT. Residues: CAWSAGGKLSNQPQHF. Full variable domain (remainder filled in from reference TRBV30 and TRBJ1-5): SQTIHQWPATLVQPVGSPLSLECTVEGTSNPNLYWYRQAAGRGLQLLFYSVGIGQISSEVPQNLSASRPQDRQFILSSKKLLLSDSGFYLCAWSAGGKLSNQPQHFGDGTRLSIL.

J is TRBJ2-5 and V is TRBV11-3; D perhaps matches TRBD1 (6 bases). V was trimmed by 4 bases and J by 2 bases, leaving 17 bases between them. There are 16 residues in the CDR3. Germline assignment: CDR1 SGHNT and CDR2 YENEEA. CDR3 DNA sequence: TGTGCCAGCAGCTCCTCGAGGGGGTCAGGTCAAGAGACCCAGTACTTC. Encoded protein: CASSSSRGSGQETQYF.